This passage covers 25 T cell receptor beta chains from one sample sequenced in a study of shared clonotypes between healthy human individuals. Measured with immunoSEQ multiplex PCR; TCRdb has only the in-frame clones, and not every one. Of about 450,000 clones in the sample, more than 75% were seen once. The sequenced material came from PBMCs. The receptors shown here come from a woman in her 40s in good health. Some clones in this sample may be carry-over from other donors' samples.

The chain is built from TRBV7-9 and TRBJ2-2; D ambiguous. CDR1 is SEHNR, CDR2 FQNEAQ, per germline (reference sequence). Trimming pared 8 bases from V and 8 bases from J, leaving 3 bases between. The length of the CDR3 is 9 residues. The CDR3 is CASGGELFF. The CDR3 nucleotides are TGTGCCAGCGGTGGGGAGCTGTTTTTT. The full variable domain, its missing parts supplied by reference TRBV7-9 and TRBJ2-2, is DTGVSQNPRHKITKRGQNVTFRCDPISEHNRLYWYRQTLGQGPEFLTYFQNEAQLEKSRLLSDRFSAERPKGSFSTLEIQRTEQGDSAMYLCASGGELFFGEGSRLTVL.

A note on this clone: This may be a read error, as it is one base from a much larger clone. This chain uses TRBV28 with TRBJ1-1; D might be TRBD1 (5 bases). The CDR3 is made up of 11 amino acids. Germline V gene data show CDR1 as MDHEN and CDR2 as SYDVKM. The CDR3 loop reads CTTELDTEAFF. As DNA, the CDR3 is TGTACGACAGAATTGGACACTGAAGCTTTCTTT.

The table lists this clone with many counts. The gene calls are TRBV19 and TRBJ2-2; tentative D call: TRBD1 (7 bases). V shed 9 bases and J shed 1 base, with 27 bases lying between them. The CDR3 length is 19 residues. The germline V gene encodes CDR1 LNHDA and CDR2 SQIVND (reference sequence). CDR3 sequence (DNA): TGTGCCAGCCAGACAGGGCCCTATGGGGGGCGGGAGAACACCGGGGAGCTGTTTTTT. Amino acids: CASQTGPYGGRENTGELFF.

The J gene is TRBJ2-2, the V gene TRBV28; 7 bases are shared with TRBD2. Germline V lookup: CDR1 MDHEN, CDR2 SYDVKM. This CDR3 spans 16 amino acids. V shed 2 bases and J 6 bases; nucleotides not matched to a gene: 9. CDR3 coding DNA: TGTGCCAGCAGTTTAAGGGGACTATCGATAGCCGGGGAGCTGTTTTTT. It encodes CASSLRGLSIAGELFF.

The chain is built from TRBV5-1 and TRBJ2-1; 13 positions agree with TRBD2. Losses at the gene ends were 1 base for V and 7 bases for J; bases not matched to a gene: 5. Germline-derived CDR1 and CDR2 are SGHRS and YFSETQ. The CDR3 consists of 16 residues. Here the CDR3 DNA reads TGCGCCAGCAGCTTGTCTCGGACTAGCGGGAGAAATGAGCAGTTCTTC. As protein: CASSLSRTSGRNEQFF.

This chain's CDR3 is CASSLSGPYEQYF. CDR3 nucleotide sequence: TGTGCCAGCAGCTTATCTGGGCCTTACGAGCAGTACTTC. The rearrangement links TRBV7-9 to TRBJ2-7; no firm D call. Trimming removed 2 bases at V and 4 bases at J, with 9 bases between. The CDR3 extends over 13 amino acids. Germline lookup yields CDR1 SEHNR and CDR2 FQNEAQ (reference sequence).

The chain couples TRBV2 to TRBJ1-6; D possibly corresponds to TRBD1 (5 bases). Germline-derived CDR1 and CDR2 are SNHLY and FYNNEI. The CDR3 is 16 residues long. V was clipped by 6 bases and J by 3 bases, with 15 bases between them. CDR3 protein: CASRANTGGYNSPLHF. CDR3 DNA: TGTGCCAGCAGAGCCAATACCGGGGGCTATAATTCACCCCTCCACTTT.

The rearrangement joins TRBV14 to TRBJ2-7, with no clear D. CDR3 length: 15 residues. Deletions cut 6 bases from V and 2 bases from J, with 17 bases between. Germline V CDR1 and CDR2: SGHDN, FVKESK. The CDR3 spells CASSFLRYSPYEQYF. As DNA, the CDR3 is TGTGCCAGCAGTTTCCTCCGCTACTCACCCTACGAGCAGTACTTC.

This clone was seen once. The chain joins TRBV5-6 to TRBJ1-1, with 8 bases lining up with TRBD1. From germline, CDR1 is SGHDT and CDR2 YYEEEE. With V trimmed by 4 bases and J by 4 bases, 6 bases remained unmatched. There are 14 residues in the CDR3. CDR3 sequence reads: CASSPGQGFTEAFF. CDR3 bases: TGTGCCAGCAGCCCAGGACAGGGATTCACTGAAGCTTTCTTT.

The chain couples TRBV9 to TRBJ1-5; no reliable D call. Germline CDR1 and CDR2: SGDLS and YYNGEE. This CDR3 spans 15 amino acids. V was cut by 3 bases and J by 1 base, with 11 bases left in between. The CDR3 sequence: CASSAELGSNQPQHF. The CDR3 DNA reads TGTGCCAGCAGCGCGGAACTAGGGAGCAATCAGCCCCAGCATTTT.

This chain links TRBV5-1 with TRBJ2-3; 9 bases are a match to TRBD1. CDR1 is SGHRS and CDR2 is YFSETQ in the germline V gene. The CDR3 has 15 amino acids. V dropped 3 bases and J dropped 2; count of bases not matched to a gene: 4. CDR3 amino acids: CASSSGTGNTDTQYF. CDR3 in DNA: TGCGCCAGCAGCTCCGGGACAGGGAACACAGATACGCAGTATTTT.

The chain links TRBV7-2 to TRBJ2-3, with 15 nucleotides matching TRBD2. CDR3 size: 19 residues. Germline assignment: CDR1 SGHTA and CDR2 FQGNSA. Trimming removed 5 bases from V and 2 bases from J; junction bases left unmatched: 11. This CDR3 is CASSVRLGTSGRHTDTQYF. The CDR3, as DNA: TGTGCCAGCAGCGTTAGATTAGGGACTAGCGGGAGGCACACAGATACGCAGTATTTT.

V gene TRBV5-6 combines with J gene TRBJ2-7, with TRBD2 as a possible D gene (6 bases). The V end was cut by 5 bases, the J end by 4 bases, with 19 bases between. The germline gives CDR1 SGHDT, CDR2 YYEEEE. The CDR3 has 15 amino acids. The CDR3 nucleotides read TGTGCCAGCAGTCGTGGGTCGGGAGTGCAGTACGAGCAGTACTTC. This sequence encodes CASSRGSGVQYEQYF.

This rearrangement joins TRBV5-6 to TRBJ1-1; unclear D gene. The CDR3 covers 13 residues. Germline loops: CDR1 SGHDT, CDR2 YYEEEE. With 0 bases removed from V and 3 bases from J, the gap between germline ends came to 6 bases. CDR3 DNA: TGTGCCAGCAGCTTGGGGAGAGACACTGAAGCTTTCTTT. This translates into CASSLGRDTEAFF.

The chain has TRBV7-2 and TRBJ2-2; D is uncertain. Trimming took off 5 bases at V and 3 bases at J, with 13 bases between the two ends. The CDR3 spans 15 residues. Germline values: CDR1 SGHTA, CDR2 FQGNSA. The CDR3 here is CASSPLQGHTGELFF. CDR3 DNA: TGTGCCAGCAGCCCCCTCCAAGGACACACCGGGGAGCTGTTTTTT.

This clone came up a few times. This sequence joins TRBV5-4 and TRBJ2-7, with TRBD2 as a possible D gene (5 bases). With 0 bases removed from V and 0 bases from J, the gap between germline ends came to 10 bases. This CDR3 comprises 15 residues. Germline V gene sequence: CDR1 SGHNT, CDR2 YYREEE (reference sequence). CDR3 sequence (DNA): TGTGCCAGCAGCTTGGCGGGGAGTGACTCCTACGAGCAGTACTTC. This sequence encodes CASSLAGSDSYEQYF.

The J gene is TRBJ2-2, the V gene TRBV6-1; 7 bases agree with TRBD1. V trimming: 3 bases; J trimming: 0 bases; junction bases outside the gene matches: 4. This CDR3 has 16 residues. Germline assignment: CDR1 MNHNS and CDR2 SASEGT. CDR3 nucleotides: TGTGCCAGCAGTGAGTTTGGGACAGCGAACACCGGGGAGCTGTTTTTT. It yields the protein CASSEFGTANTGELFF.

J is TRBJ2-7 and V is TRBV11-2, with 9 bases aligning to TRBD1. The CDR3 extends over 15 amino acids. The J segment lost 4 bases and the V segment lost 3 bases, leaving 7 bases of the junction unmatched. Germline lookup yields CDR1 SGHAT and CDR2 FQNNGV. Here the CDR3 reads CASSLQTGGGYEQYF. Here the CDR3 DNA reads TGTGCCAGCAGCTTGCAGACAGGGGGGGGTTACGAGCAGTACTTC.

Only one count was recorded for this clone. This sequence joins TRBV11-3 and TRBJ2-1; tentatively, D is TRBD2 (6 bases). The CDR3 has 14 residues. Germline V gene data show CDR1 as SGHNT and CDR2 as YENEEA. V was clipped by 1 base and J by 6 bases, with 10 bases between them. This chain's CDR3 is CASSLGLASNEQFF. DNA for the CDR3: TGTGCCAGCAGCTTAGGCCTAGCGAGCAATGAGCAGTTCTTC.

The gene calls are TRBV5-1 and TRBJ2-5, with 8 bases aligning to TRBD2. V shed 2 bases, J shed 4 bases, and the junction held 1 base outside the gene matches. The CDR3 extends over 13 amino acids. Germline V gene data show CDR1 as SGHRS and CDR2 as YFSETQ. As DNA, the CDR3 is TGCGCCAGCAGCTTCCTAGCGGGAGAGACCCAGTACTTC. Translated, it gives CASSFLAGETQYF.

The chain has TRBV7-9 and TRBJ2-5, with 7 bases lining up with TRBD2. Germline V gene lookup returns CDR1 SEHNR and CDR2 FQNEAQ (reference sequence). The CDR3 is made up of 15 amino acids. V was clipped by 11 bases and J by 5 bases; unmatched bases: 17. In DNA, the CDR3 is TGTGCCGGCAACCGAGCGGGGAGTTCCCGGGAGACCCAGTACTTC. Its translation: CAGNRAGSSRETQYF.

The chain is built from TRBV4-2 and TRBJ1-5; D may be TRBD1 (6 bases). V lost 0 bases and J 7 bases, leaving 10 bases between the germline ends. The CDR3 totals 14 residues. Germline V gene sequence: CDR1 LGHNA, CDR2 YNFKEQ. The chain's CDR3 is CASSQDYQGQPQHF. DNA of the CDR3: TGTGCCAGCAGCCAAGACTATCAGGGGCAGCCCCAGCATTTT.

This sequence joins TRBV6-6 and TRBJ2-5; a weak D match, TRBD1 (6 bases). The J call may be incorrect, as the DNA end agrees better with TRBJ2-7. Germline V lookup: CDR1 MNHNY, CDR2 SVGAGI (reference sequence). CDR3 length: 15 residues. Here the CDR3 DNA reads TGTGCCAGCAGTCAGGGGCGCGAACGAGTGGGCGAGCAGTACTTC. Translated: CASSQGRERVGEQYF.

The rearrangement uses TRBV11-2 and TRBJ1-2; D is perhaps TRBD1 (5 bases). Trimming left V 5 bases short and J 5 bases short, with 18 bases between. This CDR3 region has 15 residues. The germline V gene has CDR1 SGHAT and CDR2 FQNNGV. This CDR3 reads CASSPRTGVQYGYTF. Written as DNA, the CDR3 is TGTGCCAGCAGCCCTAGAACAGGAGTTCAGTATGGCTACACCTTC.

The chain employs TRBV7-3 and TRBJ2-7; D not certain. CDR1 SGHTA and CDR2 FQGTGA come from the germline V gene. Trimming stripped 1 base from V and 0 bases from J, with 10 bases between. The CDR3 has 15 amino acids. The chain's CDR3 is CASSLIGGNSYEQYF. The CDR3, as DNA: TGTGCCAGCAGCTTAATAGGCGGTAACTCCTACGAGCAGTACTTC. Using reference TRBV7-3 and TRBJ2-7 for the parts outside the CDR3, the full variable domain is GAGVSQTPSNKVTEKGKYVELRCDPISGHTALYWYRQSLGQGPEFLIYFQGTGAADDSGLPNDRFFAVRPEGSVSTLKIQRTERGDSAVYLCASSLIGGNSYEQYFGPGTRLTVT.